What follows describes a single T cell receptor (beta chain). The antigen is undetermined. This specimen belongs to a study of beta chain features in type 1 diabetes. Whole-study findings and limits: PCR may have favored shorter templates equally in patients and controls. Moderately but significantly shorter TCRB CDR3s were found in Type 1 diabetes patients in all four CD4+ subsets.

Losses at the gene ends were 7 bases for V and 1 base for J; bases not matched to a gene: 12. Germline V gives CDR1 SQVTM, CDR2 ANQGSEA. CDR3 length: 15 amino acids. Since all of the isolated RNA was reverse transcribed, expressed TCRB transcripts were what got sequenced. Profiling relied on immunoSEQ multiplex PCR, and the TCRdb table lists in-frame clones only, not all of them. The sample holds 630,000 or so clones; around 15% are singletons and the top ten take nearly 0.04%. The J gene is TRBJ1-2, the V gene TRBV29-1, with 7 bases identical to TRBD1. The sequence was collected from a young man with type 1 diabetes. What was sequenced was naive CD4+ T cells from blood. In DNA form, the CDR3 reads TGCAGCGCAGGCAGGGGGGAGGTTATTAACTATGGCTACACCTTC. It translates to CSAGRGEVINYGYTF.